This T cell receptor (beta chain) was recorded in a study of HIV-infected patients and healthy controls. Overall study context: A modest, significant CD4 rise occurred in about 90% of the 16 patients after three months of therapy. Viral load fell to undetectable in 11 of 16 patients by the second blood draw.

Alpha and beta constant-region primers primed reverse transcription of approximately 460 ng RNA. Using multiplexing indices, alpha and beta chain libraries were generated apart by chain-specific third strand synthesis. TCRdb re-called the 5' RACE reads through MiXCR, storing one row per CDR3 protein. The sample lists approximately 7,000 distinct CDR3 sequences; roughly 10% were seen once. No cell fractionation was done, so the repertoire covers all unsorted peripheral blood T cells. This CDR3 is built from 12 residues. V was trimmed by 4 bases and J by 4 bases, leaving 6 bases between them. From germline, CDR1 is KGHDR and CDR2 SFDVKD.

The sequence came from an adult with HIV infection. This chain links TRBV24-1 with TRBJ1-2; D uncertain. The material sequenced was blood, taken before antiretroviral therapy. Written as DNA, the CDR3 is TGTGCCACCAGTGAGCCTACCTATGGCTACACCTTC. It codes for CATSEPTYGYTF.